Shown below are 24 T cell receptor beta chains from a single sample sequenced in a study of control samples from healthy donors and cancer patients. Data came from immunoSEQ multiplex PCR; TCRdb stores just in-frame clones and leaves some out. Of 100,000 to 150,000 clones in the sample, more than 75% were seen once. The sequencing sample was made of blood. Source of these receptors: a man in his fifties or sixties in good health.

The chain couples TRBV29-1 to TRBJ2-1; tentative D call: TRBD2 (6 bases). Per the germline V gene, CDR1 is SQVTM and CDR2 is ANQGSEA. The CDR3 length is 12 residues. Deletions cut 4 bases from V and 12 bases from J, with 16 bases between. The CDR3 DNA reads TGCAGCGTTGGGGACTCCAAATTCAGGCAGTTCTTC. Translated: CSVGDSKFRQFF.

Written as DNA, the CDR3 is TGTGCCAGCAGCTTATTACAGGGCGCTAATGGCTACACCTTC. It encodes CASSLLQGANGYTF. V and J are TRBV13 and TRBJ1-2, with a weak D call TRBD1 (6 bases). V was clipped by 2 bases and J by 6 bases, with 13 bases between them. Germline CDR1 reads PRHDT; CDR2 reads FYEKMQ (reference sequence). The CDR3 length is 14 residues.

The chain has TRBV4-2 and TRBJ1-2; D is unclear. CDR1 and CDR2 from the germline V gene are LGHNA and YNFKEQ. This CDR3 is built from 15 residues. Trimming removed 1 base at V and 3 bases at J, with 12 bases between. For the CDR3, the DNA is TGTGCCAGCAGCCAAGGTCGGGCCGGTGACTATGGCTACACCTTC. As protein: CASSQGRAGDYGYTF.

This sequence joins TRBV7-2 and TRBJ1-5; 9 nucleotides align to TRBD1. CDR3 length equals 17 residues. Germline values: CDR1 SGHTA, CDR2 FQGNSA. V trimming: 9 bases; J trimming: 1 base; junction bases outside the gene matches: 13. CDR3 sequence: CASSRTGGTGSNQPQHF. CDR3 coding DNA: TGTGCCAGTTCTAGGACGGGAGGGACAGGGAGCAATCAGCCCCAGCATTTT.

The chain employs TRBV5-1 and TRBJ1-6, with 8 bases that match TRBD1. The germline gives CDR1 SGHRS, CDR2 YFSETQ. The CDR3 is made up of 16 amino acids. V dropped 3 bases and J dropped 4; count of bases not matched to a gene: 6. The CDR3: CASSSTGAPYNSPLHF. The CDR3 DNA sequence: TGCGCCAGCAGCTCGACAGGGGCCCCATATAATTCACCCCTCCACTTT.

The chain is built from TRBV5-1 and TRBJ2-2, with a tentative D call TRBD1 (6 bases). This CDR3 is built from 16 residues. V lost 5 bases and J lost 1, with 15 bases in between. CDR1 is SGHRS and CDR2 is YFSETQ in the germline V gene. The CDR3 region has the DNA TGCGCCAGCAGATACTCCGGGACACTGAACACCGGGGAGCTGTTTTTT. This sequence encodes CASRYSGTLNTGELFF.

The gene calls are TRBV5-1 and TRBJ2-1; a weak D match, TRBD2 (6 bases). This CDR3 is built from 15 residues. Germline-derived CDR1 and CDR2 are SGHRS and YFSETQ. V was clipped by 4 bases and J by 6 bases, with 17 bases between them. The CDR3 here is CASSPLATLGNEQFF. In DNA form, the CDR3 reads TGCGCCAGCAGCCCACTAGCTACCCTTGGCAATGAGCAGTTCTTC. The variable domain in full, with the rest retrieved from reference TRBV5-1 and TRBJ2-1, is KAGVTQTPRYLIKTRGQQVTLSCSPISGHRSVSWYQQTPGQGLQFLFEYFSETQRNKGNFPGRFSGRQFSNSRSEMNVSTLELGDSALYLCASSPLATLGNEQFFGPGTRLTVL.

CDR3 bases: TGTGCCAGCAGAATACAGGGAGGGGCTGAAGCTTTCTTT. Translating gives CASRIQGGAEAFF. This rearrangement joins TRBV6-6 to TRBJ1-1; a weak D match, TRBD1 (6 bases). The ends were cut back, 6 bases at V and 6 bases at J, with 14 bases in the middle. The germline gives CDR1 MNHNY, CDR2 SVGAGI (reference sequence). CDR3 length: 13 amino acids.

This clone occurred a few times. The genes are TRBV11-2 and TRBJ1-1; the D is unclear. The V and J ends lost 7 bases and 0 bases respectively, with 12 bases between them. The germline V gene has CDR1 SGHAT and CDR2 FQNNGV. The CDR3 runs 14 residues. CDR3 residues: CASTQQTVNTEAFF. DNA of the CDR3: TGTGCCAGCACCCAACAGACGGTGAACACTGAAGCTTTCTTT.

This clone showed up just once. The CDR3 here is CASTGGARDTQYF. The CDR3 DNA is TGTGCCAGCACGGGGGGGGCGCGGGATACGCAGTATTTT. The chain has TRBV11-2 and TRBJ2-3; TRBD2 matches 8 bases. V shed 7 bases, J shed 6 bases, and the junction held 6 bases outside the gene matches. Germline assignment: CDR1 SGHAT and CDR2 FQNNGV. This CDR3 region has 13 residues.

This rearrangement joins TRBV5-1 to TRBJ1-6; D not certain. Looked up from germline, CDR1 is SGHRS and CDR2 is YFSETQ. V lost 0 bases and J 7 bases, leaving 14 bases between the germline ends. The CDR3 sequence is 16 residues long. The CDR3: CASSLATASGNSPLHF. The CDR3 nucleotides read TGCGCCAGCAGCTTGGCTACAGCCTCGGGGAATTCACCCCTCCACTTT.

The rearrangement joins TRBV6-5 to TRBJ1-1, with unresolved D. This CDR3 is 14 amino acids long. V dropped 6 bases and J dropped 3 bases, with 14 bases sitting between them. CDR1 is MNHEY and CDR2 is SVGAGI in the germline V gene. CDR3 sequence: CASRNYVGDTEAFF. The CDR3 DNA sequence: TGTGCCAGCAGGAATTATGTTGGGGACACTGAAGCTTTCTTT.

The J gene is TRBJ1-2, the V gene TRBV6-5; D is perhaps TRBD1 (5 bases). The germline CDR1 and CDR2 sequences are MNHEY and SVGAGI. The CDR3 is 12 amino acids. V shed 5 bases and J shed 7 bases, with 11 bases lying between them. The CDR3 DNA reads TGTGCCAGCAGTCCACCCACAGGTGGCTACACCTTC. This gives the protein CASSPPTGGYTF.

With regard to this clone: Other DNA sequences from this sample encode an identical CDR3 as well. V is TRBV3-1 (or the pseudogene TRBV3-2) and J is TRBJ1-2; D unresolved. Germline CDR1 and CDR2: LGHDT and YNNKEL (reference sequence). Deletions cut 0 bases from V and 4 bases from J, with 0 bases between. The CDR3 runs 11 residues. The CDR3: CASSQDYGYTF. CDR3 sequence (DNA): TGTGCCAGCAGCCAAGACTATGGCTACACCTTC.

This clone was seen once. V is TRBV7-9 and J is TRBJ2-5; D perhaps matches TRBD1 (5 bases). Trimming removed 5 bases at V and 0 bases at J, with 13 bases between. CDR1 is SEHNR and CDR2 is FQNEAQ in the germline V gene (reference sequence). The CDR3 covers 15 residues. CDR3 in DNA: TGTGCCAGCAGCACACAAGACAGAGACCAAGAGACCCAGTACTTC. The encoded protein is CASSTQDRDQETQYF. The variable domain in full, completed from reference TRBV7-9 and TRBJ2-5, reads DTGVSQNPRHKITKRGQNVTFRCDPISEHNRLYWYRQTLGQGPEFLTYFQNEAQLEKSRLLSDRFSAERPKGSFSTLEIQRTEQGDSAMYLCASSTQDRDQETQYFGPGTRLLVL.

The chain couples TRBV2 to TRBJ1-2; D remains ambiguous. Germline V gene lookup returns CDR1 SNHLY and CDR2 FYNNEI. V lost 0 bases and J lost 4, with 15 bases in between. This CDR3 spans 16 amino acids. Written as DNA, the CDR3 is TGTGCCAGCAGTGAAGCCTCGAACTGGATCTTCTATGGCTACACCTTC. Its translation: CASSEASNWIFYGYTF.

The V and J genes are TRBV6-5 and TRBJ2-7, with 7 nucleotides matching TRBD2. The CDR3 spans 15 residues. The trim removed 2 bases at V and 3 bases at J, leaving 7 bases unmatched. The germline CDR1 and CDR2 sequences are MNHEY and SVGAGI. The CDR3 nucleotides read TGTGCCAGCAGTTACGGGAGCGGGGCTAACTACGAGCAGTACTTC. Translated, it gives CASSYGSGANYEQYF.

The chain links TRBV12-2 to TRBJ1-1. TRBV12-2 is annotated as a pseudogene. The length of the CDR3 is 15 residues. The CDR3 reads CANLRLVLQWTEAFF. The CDR3 DNA sequence: TGTGCAAACCTAAGACTGGTCCTACAGTGGACTGAAGCTTTCTTT.

The chain joins TRBV4-3 to TRBJ2-7; D perhaps matches TRBD1 (7 bases). V was shortened by 0 bases and J by 1 base, with 13 bases between the two germline ends. Per the germline V gene, CDR1 is LGHNA and CDR2 is YSLEER. The CDR3 extends over 16 amino acids. Here the CDR3 reads CASSQDVQGGSYEQYF. The CDR3, as DNA: TGCGCCAGCAGCCAAGACGTGCAGGGGGGATCCTACGAGCAGTACTTC.

The chain links TRBV9 to TRBJ1-1; D is possibly TRBD1 (6 bases). The CDR3 length is 16 residues. Trimming removed 0 bases at V and 6 bases at J, with 18 bases between. Germline CDR1 reads SGDLS; CDR2 reads YYNGEE. The CDR3 DNA reads TGTGCCAGCAGCGTAGTGGGGGGCGCCTTCAACGCTGAAGCTTTCTTT. Its protein product is CASSVVGGAFNAEAFF. The whole variable domain, filled in from reference TRBV9 and TRBJ1-1, reads DSGVTQTPKHLITATGQRVTLRCSPRSGDLSVYWYQQSLDQGLQFLIQYYNGEERAKGNILERFSAQQFPDLHSELNLSSLELGDSALYFCASSVVGGAFNAEAFFGQGTRLTVV.

The chain is built from TRBV18 and TRBJ2-2; possible D gene TRBD2, 6 bases. CDR1 and CDR2 from the germline V gene are KGHSH and LQKENI. CDR3 length: 13 residues. V lost 1 base and J lost 7, with 7 bases in between. CDR3 sequence: CASSPLGGGELFF. The CDR3 DNA reads TGTGCCAGCTCACCACTCGGGGGCGGGGAGCTGTTTTTT.

The rearrangement joins TRBV19 to TRBJ1-1; possible D gene TRBD1, 5 bases. This CDR3 comprises 13 residues. CDR1 LNHDA and CDR2 SQIVND come from the germline V gene (reference sequence). Trimming stripped 6 bases from V and 5 bases from J, with 13 bases between. The CDR3 DNA is TGTGCCAGTAGCGTGAGCAGGGTTACTGAAGCTTTCTTT. It encodes CASSVSRVTEAFF.

V and J are TRBV7-2 and TRBJ2-6, with D perhaps assigned TRBD1 or TRBD2 (5 bases each). With 6 bases removed from V and 8 bases from J, the gap between germline ends came to 14 bases. Germline CDR1 is SGHTA and CDR2 is FQGNSA. The CDR3 extends over 14 amino acids. The CDR3 sequence is CASSPPGPTNVLTF. In DNA form, the CDR3 reads TGTGCCAGCAGTCCCCCGGGACCCACCAACGTCCTGACTTTC.

J is TRBJ2-7 and V is TRBV7-2, with 9 nucleotides matching TRBD2. Germline CDR1 SGHTA, CDR2 FQGNSA. The CDR3 is 13 amino acids. V dropped 5 bases and J dropped 7; count of bases not matched to a gene: 6. The chain's CDR3 is CASSPGLAREQYF. The CDR3 DNA reads as TGTGCCAGCAGCCCAGGACTAGCGCGGGAGCAGTACTTC.